This T cell receptor (beta chain) emerged from a study of blood T cell repertoires in COVID-19 (dated by TCRdb to about 2020). Context from the whole study: Samples from collaborators originated in the United States, Italy and Spain and spanned both the acute and convalescent phases of COVID-19. The material from the prospective study consisted of cDNA or gDNA derived from T cells, B-cell-depleted T cells, or PBMCs. Deeply sampled blood TCRbeta repertoires from subjects exposed to, actively infected with, or recovered from COVID-19 were included in the dataset. The repertoires were released in a freely available public database meant as a resource for research on the immune response to SARS-CoV-2. The samples were drawn from the first 160 participants of the ongoing ImmuneRACE study and from over 950 subjects provided by 6 global collaborators. A de-identified subject ID, COVID-19 status, age in years and sex were almost always included in the sample metadata. Where HLA class I and class II types were available, the types were taken from metadata supplied by the sample provider, not from assay-based typing. Results the study describes overall, beyond this receptor: The amount of clinical and demographic metadata varied by source and participant and was provided uncurated.

The immunoSEQ Assay, a bias-controlled multiplex PCR, was used to amplify TCRbeta CDR3 regions from genomic DNA. In the original analysis: Within the assay, amplification of reference gene primers was used to estimate how many nucleated cells each sample contained. To quantify the absolute abundance of each unique TCRbeta CDR3 rearrangement, sequence reads were collapsed and filtered. For each sample, productive Simpson clonality was calculated as the square root of Simpson's diversity index across productive rearrangements. The source is immuneACCESS, and TCRdb retained only in-frame sequences with V and J called. Part of the clones is not carried over; for the studies checked, unresolved V genes explain less than half of this, and the remainder is unexplained. D and trimming come from the DNA, and the V and J calls and clone size come from that table. A total of about 220,000 clones appear in this sample, around four fifths of them only once. The top ten hold around 5.5% of the sample.

Comments on this clone: It has no known antigen specificity. Qualities for individual bases were not recorded, and no much larger clone is one base off.

Another Seattle source contributed samples from volunteer blood donors who had recovered from COVID-19. Whole blood was collected in K2EDTA tubes by collaborating institutions according to the institutions' own protocols. Collaborator samples were shipped for TCRbeta analysis as frozen whole blood, isolated PBMCs, or DNA extracted from either sample type. The origin of this receptor is a woman aged 60-75 years who had recovered from COVID-19. The specimen was peripheral blood.

The DNA reads as follows: TGTGCCAGCAGCTTTACAACAGTGTATGGCTACACCTTC. Translation gives CASSFTTVYGYTF. This chain joins TRBV5-8 to TRBJ1-2; no D gene can be assigned with confidence. Relative to germline, V is 2 bases shorter and J is 5 bases shorter, with 10 bases between their ends. Inclusive of the bounding cysteine and phenylalanine, the CDR3 is 13 residues long. CDR3 DNA only is kept here, 39 bases in frame from base 1. Taken from the germline V gene, the CDR1 and CDR2 loops are SGHTS and YDEGEE.